What follows is one T cell receptor beta chain and its context. No antigen is known for it. This record belongs to a study of cytomegalovirus exposure and HLA in healthy donors. General study results and limits: With high specificity and sensitivity, the classifier reportedly diagnosed cytomegalovirus status.

Generated by immunoSEQ multiplex PCR, the TCRdb table keeps only in-frame clones and is missing some. The sample consists of about 360,000 clones, 80% to 90% of them appearing once. Source material: PBMCs. The clonotype was recovered from a woman between 18 and 29 years old in good health and CMV-seronegative.

CDR3 DNA sequence: TGCGCCAGCAGCCGTGGGGCCCGGACAGATGGAAACACCATATATTTT. Protein: CASSRGARTDGNTIYF. J is TRBJ1-3 and V is TRBV5-1; a possible D gene is TRBD1 (6 bases). Trimming pared 4 bases from V and 3 bases from J, leaving 17 bases between. The CDR3 has 16 residues. Germline V gene data show CDR1 as SGHRS and CDR2 as YFSETQ.